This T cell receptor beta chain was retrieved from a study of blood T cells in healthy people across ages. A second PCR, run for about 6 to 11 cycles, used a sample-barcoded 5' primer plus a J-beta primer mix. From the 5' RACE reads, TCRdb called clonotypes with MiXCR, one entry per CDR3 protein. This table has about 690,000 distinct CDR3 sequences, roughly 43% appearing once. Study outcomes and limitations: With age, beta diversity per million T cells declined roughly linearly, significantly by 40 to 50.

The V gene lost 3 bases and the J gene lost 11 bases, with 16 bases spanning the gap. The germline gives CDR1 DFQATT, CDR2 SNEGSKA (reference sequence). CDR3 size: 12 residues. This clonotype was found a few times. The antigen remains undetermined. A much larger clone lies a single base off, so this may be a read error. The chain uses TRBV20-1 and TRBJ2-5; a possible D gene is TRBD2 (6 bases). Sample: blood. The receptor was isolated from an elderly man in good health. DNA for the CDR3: TGCAGTGCTAGTAGGACTACTAATGAGCAGTACTTC. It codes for CSASRTTNEQYF.